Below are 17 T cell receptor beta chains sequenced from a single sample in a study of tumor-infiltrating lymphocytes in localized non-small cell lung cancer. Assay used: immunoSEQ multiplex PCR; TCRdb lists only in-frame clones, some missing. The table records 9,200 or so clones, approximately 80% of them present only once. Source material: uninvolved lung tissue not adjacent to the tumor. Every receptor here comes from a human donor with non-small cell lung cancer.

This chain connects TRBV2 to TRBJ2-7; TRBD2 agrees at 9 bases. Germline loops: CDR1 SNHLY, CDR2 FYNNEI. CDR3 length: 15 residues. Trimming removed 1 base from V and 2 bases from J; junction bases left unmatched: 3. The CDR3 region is CASSEGTSETYEQYF. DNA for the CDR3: TGTGCCAGCAGTGAAGGGACTAGCGAGACCTACGAGCAGTACTTC.

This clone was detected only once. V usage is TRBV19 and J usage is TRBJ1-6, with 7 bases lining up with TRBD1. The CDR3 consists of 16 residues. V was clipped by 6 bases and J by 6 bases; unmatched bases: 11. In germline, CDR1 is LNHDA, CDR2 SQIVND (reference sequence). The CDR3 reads CASSFHRQGANSPLHF. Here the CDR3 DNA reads TGTGCCAGTAGCTTCCACCGACAGGGTGCTAATTCACCCCTCCACTTT.

This chain's CDR3 is CASSPRGTGEQYF. CDR3 nucleotides: TGTGCCAGCAGCCCCAGGGGTACGGGCGAGCAGTACTTC. V gene TRBV7-6 combines with J gene TRBJ2-7; D might be TRBD1 (6 bases). CDR3 length: 13 amino acids. Germline V lookup: CDR1 SGHVS, CDR2 FNYEAQ. V shed 5 bases and J shed 6 bases, with 14 bases lying between them.

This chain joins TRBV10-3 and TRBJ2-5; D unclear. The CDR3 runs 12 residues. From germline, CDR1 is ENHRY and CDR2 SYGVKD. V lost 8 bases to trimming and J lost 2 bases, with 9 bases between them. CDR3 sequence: CAIAALQETQYF. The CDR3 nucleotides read TGTGCCATCGCGGCTTTACAAGAGACCCAGTACTTC.

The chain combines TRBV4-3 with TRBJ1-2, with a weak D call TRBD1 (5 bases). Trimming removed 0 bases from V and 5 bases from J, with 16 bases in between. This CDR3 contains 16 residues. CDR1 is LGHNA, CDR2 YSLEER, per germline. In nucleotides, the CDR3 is TGCGCCAGCAGCCAAGATAGGTGGGGCCTCCCTTATGGCTACACCTTC. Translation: CASSQDRWGLPYGYTF.

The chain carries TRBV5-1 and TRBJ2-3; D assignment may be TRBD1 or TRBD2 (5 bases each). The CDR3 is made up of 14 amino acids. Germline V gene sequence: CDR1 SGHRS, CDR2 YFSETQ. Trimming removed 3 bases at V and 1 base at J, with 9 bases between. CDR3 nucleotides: TGCGCCAGCAGCTGGGAGACAGGCACAGATACGCAGTATTTT. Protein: CASSWETGTDTQYF.

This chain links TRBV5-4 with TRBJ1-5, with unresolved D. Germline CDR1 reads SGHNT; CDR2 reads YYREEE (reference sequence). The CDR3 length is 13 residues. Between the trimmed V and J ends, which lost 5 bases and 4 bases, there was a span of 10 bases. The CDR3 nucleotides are TGTGCCAGCAGTTTCGACCTGAATCAGCCCCAGCATTTT. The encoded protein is CASSFDLNQPQHF.

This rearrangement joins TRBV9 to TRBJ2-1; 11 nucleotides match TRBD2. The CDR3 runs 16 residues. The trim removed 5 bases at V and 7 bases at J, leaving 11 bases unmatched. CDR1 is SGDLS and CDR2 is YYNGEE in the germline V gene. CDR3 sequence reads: CASSYGLAGIRNEQFF. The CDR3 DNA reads TGTGCCAGCAGTTACGGACTAGCGGGCATAAGGAATGAGCAGTTCTTC.

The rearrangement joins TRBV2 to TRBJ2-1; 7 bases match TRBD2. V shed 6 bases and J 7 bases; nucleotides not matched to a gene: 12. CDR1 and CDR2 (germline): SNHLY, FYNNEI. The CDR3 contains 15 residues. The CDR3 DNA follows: TGTGCCAGCAGGCTCCGGGACTATCCTAGTAATGAGCAGTTCTTC. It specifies CASRLRDYPSNEQFF.

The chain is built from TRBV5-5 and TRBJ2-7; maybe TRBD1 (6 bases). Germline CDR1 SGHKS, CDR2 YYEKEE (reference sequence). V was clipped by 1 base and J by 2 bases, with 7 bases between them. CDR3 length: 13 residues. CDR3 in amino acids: CASSLSGAYEQYF. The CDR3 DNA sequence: TGTGCCAGCAGCTTGTCAGGGGCCTACGAGCAGTACTTC. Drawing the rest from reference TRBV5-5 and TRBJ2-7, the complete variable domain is DAGVTQSPTHLIKTRGQQVTLRCSPISGHKSVSWYQQVLGQGPQFIFQYYEKEERGRGNFPDRFSARQFPNYSSELNVNALLLGDSALYLCASSLSGAYEQYFGPGTRLTVT.

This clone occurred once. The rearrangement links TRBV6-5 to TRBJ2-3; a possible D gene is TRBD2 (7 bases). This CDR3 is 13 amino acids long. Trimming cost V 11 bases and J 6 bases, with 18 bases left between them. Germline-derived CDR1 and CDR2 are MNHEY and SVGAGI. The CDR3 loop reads CAAKGGGPDTQYF. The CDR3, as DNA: TGTGCCGCGAAAGGGGGGGGCCCGGATACGCAGTATTTT.

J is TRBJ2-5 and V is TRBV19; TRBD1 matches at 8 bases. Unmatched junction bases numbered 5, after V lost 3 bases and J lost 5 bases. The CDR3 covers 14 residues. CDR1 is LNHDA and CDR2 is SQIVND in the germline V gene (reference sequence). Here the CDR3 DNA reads TGTGCCAGTAGTATTACAGGGGGTTGGGAGACCCAGTACTTC. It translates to CASSITGGWETQYF.

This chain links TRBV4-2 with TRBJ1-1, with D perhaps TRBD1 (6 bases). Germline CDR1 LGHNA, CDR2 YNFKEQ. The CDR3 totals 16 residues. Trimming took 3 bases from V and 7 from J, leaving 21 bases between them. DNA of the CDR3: TGTGCCAGCAGCCACCCGCCCGGGTGGGGACACCTTGAAGCTTTCTTT. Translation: CASSHPPGWGHLEAFF.

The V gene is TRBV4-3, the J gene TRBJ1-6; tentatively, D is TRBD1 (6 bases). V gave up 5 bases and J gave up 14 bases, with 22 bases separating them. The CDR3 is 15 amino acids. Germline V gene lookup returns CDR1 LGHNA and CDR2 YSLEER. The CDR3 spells CASSESGVQRTALHF. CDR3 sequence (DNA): TGCGCCAGCAGCGAATCAGGGGTCCAACGAACAGCCCTCCACTTT.

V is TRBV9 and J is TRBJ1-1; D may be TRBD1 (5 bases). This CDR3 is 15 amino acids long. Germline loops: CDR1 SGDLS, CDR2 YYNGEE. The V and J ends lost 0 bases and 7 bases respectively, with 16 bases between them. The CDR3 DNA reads TGTGCCAGCAGCGTAGATCTTGGTGTCGGGGGTGAAGCTTTCTTT. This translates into CASSVDLGVGGEAFF.

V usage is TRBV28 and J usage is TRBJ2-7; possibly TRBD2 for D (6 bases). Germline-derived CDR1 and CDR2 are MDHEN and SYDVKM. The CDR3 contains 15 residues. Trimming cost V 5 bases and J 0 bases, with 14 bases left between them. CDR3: CASSARDFGSYEQYF. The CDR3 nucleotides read TGTGCCAGCAGTGCGCGGGACTTCGGCTCCTACGAGCAGTACTTC.

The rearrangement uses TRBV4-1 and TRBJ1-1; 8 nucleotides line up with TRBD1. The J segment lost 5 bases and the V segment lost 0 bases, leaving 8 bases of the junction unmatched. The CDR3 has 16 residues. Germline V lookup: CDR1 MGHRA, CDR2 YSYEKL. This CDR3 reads CASSQDHDRGSTEAFF. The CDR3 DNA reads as TGCGCCAGCAGCCAAGACCACGACAGGGGATCTACTGAAGCTTTCTTT.